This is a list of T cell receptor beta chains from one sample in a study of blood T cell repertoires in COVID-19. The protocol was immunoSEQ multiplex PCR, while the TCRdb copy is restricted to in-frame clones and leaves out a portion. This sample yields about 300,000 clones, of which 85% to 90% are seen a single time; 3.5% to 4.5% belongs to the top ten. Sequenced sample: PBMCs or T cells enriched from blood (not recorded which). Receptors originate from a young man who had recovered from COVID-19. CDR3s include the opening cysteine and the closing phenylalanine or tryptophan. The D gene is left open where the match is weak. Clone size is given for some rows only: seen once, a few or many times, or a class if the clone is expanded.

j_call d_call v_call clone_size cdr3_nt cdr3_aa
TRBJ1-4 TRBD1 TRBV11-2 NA TGTGCCAGCAGCCACCGACAGGGAGGTCCGGATGAAAAACTGTTTTTT CASSHRQGGPDEKLFF
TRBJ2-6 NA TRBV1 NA TGCACCAGCAGCCAAGGCAAGCGGGCGAGGGCCAACGTCCTGACTTTC CTSSQGKRARANVLTF
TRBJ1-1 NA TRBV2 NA TGTGCCAGCAGGGCGGGGTCGACTGAAGCTTTCTTT CASRAGSTEAFF
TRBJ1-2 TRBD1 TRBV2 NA TGTGCCAGCAGTGAGATAGGACAGGGAAACTATGGCTACACCTTC CASSEIGQGNYGYTF
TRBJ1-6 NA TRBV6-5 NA TGTGCCAGCAGTACACGGACAGTTCTGAATTCACCCCTCCACTTT CASSTRTVLNSPLHF
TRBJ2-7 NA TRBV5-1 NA TGCGCCAGCAGCTTGTCCGTCCTAAGCTCCTACGAGCAGTACTTC CASSLSVLSSYEQYF
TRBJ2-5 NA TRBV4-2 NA TGTGCCAGCAGCCACTCCACCGACGCGGCAGAACAAGAGACCCAGTACTTC CASSHSTDAAEQETQYF
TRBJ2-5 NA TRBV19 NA TGTGCCAGTAGTAACTGGGAGACCCAGTACTTC CASSNWETQYF
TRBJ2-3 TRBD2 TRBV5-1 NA TGCGCCAGCAGAAGCGGGACTAGCGGAGATACGCAGTATTTT CASRSGTSGDTQYF
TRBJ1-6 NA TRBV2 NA TGTGCCAGCAGTCTGGACGGAGGGTCACCCCTCCACTTT CASSLDGGSPLHF
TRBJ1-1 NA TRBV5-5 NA TGTGCCAGCAGCTTGCAGGGTGGCACTGAAGCTTTCTTT CASSLQGGTEAFF
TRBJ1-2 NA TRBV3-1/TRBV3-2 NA TGTGCCAGCACCGCGACAGGAGCTAACTATGGCTACACCTTC CASTATGANYGYTF
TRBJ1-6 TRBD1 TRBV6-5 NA TGTGCCAGCAGCGACACAGGGGGATATAATTCACCCCTCCACTTT CASSDTGGYNSPLHF
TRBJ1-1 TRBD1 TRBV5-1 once TGCGCCAGCAGCTTGGCCCCCCAGGGGGCGGCTGAAGCTTTCTTT CASSLAPQGAAEAFF
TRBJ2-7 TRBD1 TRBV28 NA TGTGCCAGCAGCTCCGGGACAGGGATCTCGGAGCAGTACTTC CASSSGTGISEQYF
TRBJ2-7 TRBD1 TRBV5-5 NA TGTGCCAGCAGTTTGCCCTGGACGGACAGGGAAAACTACGAGCAGTACTTC CASSLPWTDRENYEQYF
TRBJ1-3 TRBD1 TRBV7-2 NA TGTGCCAGCAGTACAGGGGTGATCATAAACACCATATATTTT CASSTGVIINTIYF
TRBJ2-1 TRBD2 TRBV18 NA TGTGCCAGCTCACCGGGACTAGCGGGAAACAATGAGCAGTTCTTC CASSPGLAGNNEQFF
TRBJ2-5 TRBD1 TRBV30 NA TGTGCCTGGAGTGTCGGCAGGGGGGAGACCCAGTACTTC CAWSVGRGETQYF
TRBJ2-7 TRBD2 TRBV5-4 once TGTGCCAGCAGCTTTATAACTAGCGGGTACTACGAGCAGTACTTC CASSFITSGYYEQYF
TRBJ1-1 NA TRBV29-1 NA TGCAGCGGAGATGTGGGGGCGGTGGACACTGAAGCTTTCTTT CSGDVGAVDTEAFF
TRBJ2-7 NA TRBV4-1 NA TGCGCCAGCAGCCAAGAGAGGACAGCCTACGAGCAGTACTTC CASSQERTAYEQYF
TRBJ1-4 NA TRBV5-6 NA TGTGCCAGCAGCTTTCCCAGGGTCAGTGAAAAACTGTTTTTT CASSFPRVSEKLFF
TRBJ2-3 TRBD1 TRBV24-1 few TGTGCCACCAGTGCCCGACTGACAGGGGGTATGTTAGATACGCAGTATTTT CATSARLTGGMLDTQYF
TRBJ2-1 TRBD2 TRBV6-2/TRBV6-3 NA TGTGCCAGCAGTTACCTAGCGGGGTACTATGAGCAGTTCTTC CASSYLAGYYEQFF
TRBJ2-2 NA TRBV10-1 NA TGCGCCAGCCAAATAGGGAGCACCGGGGAGCTGTTTTTT CASQIGSTGELFF
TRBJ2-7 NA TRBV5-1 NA TGCGCCAGCAGCTCGACAGCCCCCTACGAGCAGTACTTC CASSSTAPYEQYF
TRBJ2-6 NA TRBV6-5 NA TGTGCCAGCAGCCTTTCTGGGGCCAACGTCCTGACTTTC CASSLSGANVLTF
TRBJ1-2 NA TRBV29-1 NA TGCAGCGTTGAAGTAGGGACTCAGCCTCCTAACTATGGCTACACCTTC CSVEVGTQPPNYGYTF
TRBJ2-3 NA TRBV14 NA TGTGCCAGCAGCCAAGAGGGACACCAGGGGACAGATACGCAGTATTTT CASSQEGHQGTDTQYF
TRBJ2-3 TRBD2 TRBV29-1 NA TGCAGCGTTGAAGGGGCGGGAGGGATTAGCACAGATACGCAGTATTTT CSVEGAGGISTDTQYF
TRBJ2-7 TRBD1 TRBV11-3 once TGTGCCAGCAGCCGACGGGACAGGGGCTACGAGCAGTACTTC CASSRRDRGYEQYF
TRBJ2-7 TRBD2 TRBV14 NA TGTGCCAGCAGCCAAGTGGGGACTAGCGGGAGGTACGAGCAGTACTTC CASSQVGTSGRYEQYF
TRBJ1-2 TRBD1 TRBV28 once TGTGCCAGCAGCCGGGACAGGATGGTCTATGGCTACACCTTC CASSRDRMVYGYTF
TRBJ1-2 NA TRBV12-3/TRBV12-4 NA TGTGCCAGCACCCAACAGAGATATGGCTACACCTTC CASTQQRYGYTF
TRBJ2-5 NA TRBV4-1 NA TGCGCCAGCAGCCTGACGCAGGGGGAGACCCAGTACTTC CASSLTQGETQYF
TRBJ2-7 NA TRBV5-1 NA TGCGCCAGCAGCTCGGCGGGTGGGTCCTACGAGCAGTACTTC CASSSAGGSYEQYF
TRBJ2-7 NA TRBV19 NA TGTGCCAGTAGTCCCCAGGGGTGGGACCCACCTTACGAGCAGTACTTC CASSPQGWDPPYEQYF